The TCR beta chain under discussion was sequenced for a study of T cells in Graves' hyperthyroidism and ophthalmopathy. Study summary: Sampling of peripheral blood happened at initial diagnosis, prior to any treatment.

From RNA transcripts, TCR beta CDR3 regions were amplified. TCR CDR3 underwent first-round RT-PCR with the HTBI primer set. TCRdb used MiXCR to reprocess the multiplex PCR reads, holding one entry per CDR3 protein. This sample has about 500,000 distinct CDR3 sequences, with around 16% found just once. There are 17 residues in the CDR3. Trimming pared 5 bases from V and 9 bases from J, leaving 23 bases between. CDR1 MNHEY and CDR2 SMNVEV come from the germline V gene (reference sequence). The study excluded patients with uncontrolled infection, other autoimmune disease, pregnancy or lactation. The TCR was taken from a woman in her twenties or thirties with Graves' ophthalmopathy. This chain joins TRBV27 and TRBJ1-6, with D possibly matching TRBD1 (5 bases). Source material: blood. The CDR3 sequence is CASSPSPDSFPFSPLHF. In nucleotides, the CDR3 is TGTGCCAGCAGTCCCTCCCCTGACAGTTTTCCTTTTTCACCCCTCCACTTT.